This is a list of T cell receptor beta chains from one sample in a study of T cells in Graves' hyperthyroidism and ophthalmopathy. MiXCR was run by TCRdb on the multiplex PCR reads, yielding one entry per CDR3 protein. The sample carries 490,000 or so distinct CDR3 sequences, 22% recorded once. The source material was blood. These receptors all come from an older woman with Graves' ophthalmopathy. Each CDR3 is given with its conserved first and last residue.

V gene: TRBV28
CDR3 protein: CASLQGPREQFF

V gene: TRBV7-2
CDR3 protein: CASSLGQTSGRAETQYF

V gene: TRBV10-3
CDR3 protein: CAIGGQQETQYF

V gene: TRBV6-2/TRBV6-3
CDR3 protein: CASSYSISLADFTGELFF

V gene: TRBV4-1
CDR3 protein: CASSQVQINTETQYF

V gene: TRBV6-5
CDR3 protein: CASSYGATTGANVLTF

V gene: TRBV28
CDR3 protein: CASSHPDSPNTGELFF

V gene: TRBV5-4
CDR3 protein: CASSFHGSTDTQYF

V gene: TRBV27
CDR3 protein: CASSLRVSSTDTQYF

V gene: TRBV7-9
CDR3 protein: CASSRPGDYEFF

V gene: TRBV6-1
CDR3 protein: CASRDMKTDTQYF

V gene: TRBV3-1
CDR3 protein: CASSQGGRNEQFF

V gene: TRBV28
CDR3 protein: CASRAATNEKLFF

V gene: TRBV7-2
CDR3 protein: CASSPTGVVKNIQYF

V gene: TRBV15
CDR3 protein: CATSRGGTEQYF

V gene: TRBV5-1
CDR3 protein: CASSLGPQGPIEPLHF

V gene: TRBV12-3/TRBV12-4
CDR3 protein: CASSASSNPTDTQYF

V gene: TRBV12-3/TRBV12-4
CDR3 protein: CASSLELIKSRGYTF

V gene: TRBV3-1
CDR3 protein: CASSSRTGEAFF

V gene: TRBV5-5
CDR3 protein: CASSLTSDTGHRNFF

V gene: TRBV7-8
CDR3 protein: CASSSRPTSGRMNTQYF

V gene: TRBV19
CDR3 protein: CASSMVPSGWNTEAFF

V gene: TRBV6-2/TRBV6-3
CDR3 protein: CASNAQGIAGELFF

V gene: TRBV28
CDR3 protein: CASSSVLPRADTQYF

V gene: TRBV29-1
CDR3 protein: CSVPRARHRSYEQYF

V gene: TRBV10-3
CDR3 protein: CAISEWGRTHSPLHF

V gene: TRBV30
CDR3 protein: CAWSVLGRNTEAFF

V gene: TRBV6-1
CDR3 protein: CASSSLDYTYEQYF

V gene: TRBV3-1
CDR3 protein: CASSQVNPDSSPLHF

V gene: TRBV19
CDR3 protein: CATSGTSGGTQYF

V gene: TRBV11-3
CDR3 protein: CASSLDLTSPTDTQYF

V gene: TRBV7-2
CDR3 protein: CASRLDVDYTF

V gene: TRBV28
CDR3 protein: CASSLFLRQNTGELFF

V gene: TRBV6-1
CDR3 protein: CASSDRNNEQFF

V gene: TRBV5-1
CDR3 protein: CASRGNRGNSPLHF

V gene: TRBV20-1
CDR3 protein: CSARRRGSTDTQYF

V gene: TRBV6-2/TRBV6-3
CDR3 protein: CASSFARDSYNSPLHF

V gene: TRBV5-6
CDR3 protein: CASSKGINYGYTF

V gene: TRBV6-1
CDR3 protein: CASSRRLEGRLAGVYNEQFF

V gene: TRBV24-1
CDR3 protein: CATSAPGQGNQPQHF

V gene: TRBV5-1
CDR3 protein: CASNNPGQSTDTQYF

V gene: TRBV2
CDR3 protein: CASSEGSRSTEAFF

V gene: TRBV5-1
CDR3 protein: CASSFLPNYSGRIPSSYNEQFF

V gene: TRBV5-4
CDR3 protein: CASSSPGQDYNEQFF